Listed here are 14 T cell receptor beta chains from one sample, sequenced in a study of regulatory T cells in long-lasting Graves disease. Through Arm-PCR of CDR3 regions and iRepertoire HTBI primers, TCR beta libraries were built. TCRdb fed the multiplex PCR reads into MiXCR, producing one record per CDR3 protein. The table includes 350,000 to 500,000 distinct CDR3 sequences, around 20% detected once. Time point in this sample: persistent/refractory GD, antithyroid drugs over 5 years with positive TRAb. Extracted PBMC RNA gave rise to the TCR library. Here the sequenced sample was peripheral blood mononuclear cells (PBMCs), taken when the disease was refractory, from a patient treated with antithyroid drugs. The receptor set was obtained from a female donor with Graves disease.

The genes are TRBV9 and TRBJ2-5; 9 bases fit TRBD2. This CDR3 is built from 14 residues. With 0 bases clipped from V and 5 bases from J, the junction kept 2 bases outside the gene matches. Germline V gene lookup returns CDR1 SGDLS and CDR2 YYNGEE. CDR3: CASSVGREGETQYF. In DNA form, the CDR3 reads TGTGCCAGCAGCGTAGGGCGGGAGGGTGAGACCCAGTACTTC.

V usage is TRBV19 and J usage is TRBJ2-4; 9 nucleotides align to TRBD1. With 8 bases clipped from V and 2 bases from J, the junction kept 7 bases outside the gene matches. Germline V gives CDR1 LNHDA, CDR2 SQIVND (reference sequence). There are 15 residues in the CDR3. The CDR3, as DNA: TGTGCCAGTCGAGTACAGGGGGCATCCAAAAACATTCAGTACTTC. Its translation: CASRVQGASKNIQYF.

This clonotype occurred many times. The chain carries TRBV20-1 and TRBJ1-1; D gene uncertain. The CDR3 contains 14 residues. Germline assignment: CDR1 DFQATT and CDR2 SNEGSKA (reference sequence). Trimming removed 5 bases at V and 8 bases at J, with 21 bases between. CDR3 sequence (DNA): TGCAGTGCTCAGACCCCCCGCGGCAACTTCGAAGCTTTCTTT. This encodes CSAQTPRGNFEAFF.

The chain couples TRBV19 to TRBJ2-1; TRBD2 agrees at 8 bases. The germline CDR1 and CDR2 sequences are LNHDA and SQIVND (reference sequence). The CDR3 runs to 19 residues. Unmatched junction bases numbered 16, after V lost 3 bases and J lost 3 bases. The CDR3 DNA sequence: TGTGCCAGTAGTATGGGTCCGGTGGTTTCGGGACTAGACTACAATGAGCAGTTCTTC. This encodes CASSMGPVVSGLDYNEQFF. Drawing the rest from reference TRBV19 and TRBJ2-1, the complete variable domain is DGGITQSPKYLFRKEGQNVTLSCEQNLNHDAMYWYRQDPGQGLRLIYYSQIVNDFQKGDIAEGYSVSREKKESFPLTVTSAQKNPTAFYLCASSMGPVVSGLDYNEQFFGPGTRLTVL.

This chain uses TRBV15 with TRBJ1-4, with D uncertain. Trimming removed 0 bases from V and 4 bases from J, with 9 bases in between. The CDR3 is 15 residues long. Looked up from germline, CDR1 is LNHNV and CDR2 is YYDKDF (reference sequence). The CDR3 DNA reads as TGTGCCACCAGCAGAGAAGGGCAGAATAATGAAAAACTGTTTTTT. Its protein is CATSREGQNNEKLFF.

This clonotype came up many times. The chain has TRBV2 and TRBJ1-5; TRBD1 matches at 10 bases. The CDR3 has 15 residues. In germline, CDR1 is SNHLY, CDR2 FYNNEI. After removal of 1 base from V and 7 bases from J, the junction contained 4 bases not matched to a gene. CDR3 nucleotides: TGTGCCAGCAGTGAAGGGGACAGGGGTAGACAGCCCCAGCATTTT. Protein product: CASSEGDRGRQPQHF.

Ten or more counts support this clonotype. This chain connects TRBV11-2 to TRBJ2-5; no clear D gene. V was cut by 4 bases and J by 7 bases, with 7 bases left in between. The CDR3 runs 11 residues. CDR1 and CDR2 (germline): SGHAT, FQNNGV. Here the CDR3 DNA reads TGTGCCAGCAGCTCCACCGGGACCCAGTACTTC. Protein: CASSSTGTQYF.

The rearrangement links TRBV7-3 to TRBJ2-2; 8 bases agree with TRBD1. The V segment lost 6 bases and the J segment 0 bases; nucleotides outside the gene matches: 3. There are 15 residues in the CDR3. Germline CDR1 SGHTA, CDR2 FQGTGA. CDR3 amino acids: CASSQGAANTGELFF. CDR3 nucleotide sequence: TGTGCCAGCAGTCAGGGGGCAGCGAACACCGGGGAGCTGTTTTTT.

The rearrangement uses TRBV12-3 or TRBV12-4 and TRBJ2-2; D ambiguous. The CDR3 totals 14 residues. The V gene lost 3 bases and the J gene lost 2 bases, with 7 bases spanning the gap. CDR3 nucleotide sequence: TGTGCCAGCAGTTTGTTTCCCAACACCGGGGAGCTGTTTTTT. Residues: CASSLFPNTGELFF.

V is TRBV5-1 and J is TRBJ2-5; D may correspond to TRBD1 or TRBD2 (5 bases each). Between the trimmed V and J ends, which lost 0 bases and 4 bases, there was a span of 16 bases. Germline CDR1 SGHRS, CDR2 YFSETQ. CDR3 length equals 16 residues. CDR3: CASSLAATTGTETQYF. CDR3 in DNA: TGCGCCAGCAGCTTGGCCGCGACAACCGGGACAGAGACCCAGTACTTC.

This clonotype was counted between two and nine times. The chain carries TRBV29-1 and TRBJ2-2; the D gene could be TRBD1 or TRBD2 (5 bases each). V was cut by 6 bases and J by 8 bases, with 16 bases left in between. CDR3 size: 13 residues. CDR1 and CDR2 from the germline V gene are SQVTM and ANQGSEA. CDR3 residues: CSVRDGITGELFF. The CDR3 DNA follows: TGCAGCGTCCGGGACGGAATCACGGGGGAGCTGTTTTTT.

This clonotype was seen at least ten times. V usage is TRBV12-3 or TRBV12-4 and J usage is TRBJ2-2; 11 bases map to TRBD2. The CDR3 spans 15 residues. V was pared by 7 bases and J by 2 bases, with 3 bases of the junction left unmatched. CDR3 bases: TGTGCCAGCAAAGGGACTAGCGGTAACACCGGGGAGCTGTTTTTT. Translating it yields CASKGTSGNTGELFF.

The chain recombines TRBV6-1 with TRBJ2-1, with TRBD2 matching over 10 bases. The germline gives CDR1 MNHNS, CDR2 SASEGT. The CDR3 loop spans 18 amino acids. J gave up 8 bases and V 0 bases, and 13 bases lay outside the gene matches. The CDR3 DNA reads TGTGCCAGCAGTGAAGCGCGGCTAGCGGGAGTAGGCGGGGATGAGCAGTTCTTC. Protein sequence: CASSEARLAGVGGDEQFF.

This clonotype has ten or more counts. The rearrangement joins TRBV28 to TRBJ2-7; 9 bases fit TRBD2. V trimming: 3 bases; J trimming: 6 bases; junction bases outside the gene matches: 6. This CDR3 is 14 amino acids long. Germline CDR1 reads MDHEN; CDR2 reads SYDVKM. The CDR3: CASSLAREGGEQYF. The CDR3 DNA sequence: TGTGCCAGCAGTTTGGCGCGGGAGGGCGGCGAGCAGTACTTC.